A selection of T cell receptor beta chains follows, all from one sample in a study of blood T cell repertoires in COVID-19. Clones were read by immunoSEQ multiplex PCR, and TCRdb kept only the in-frame ones, dropping some. The sample has approximately 90,000 clones, about 74% seen once. The specimen sequenced was peripheral blood. These receptors were collected from a human donor in a cohort sampled during active COVID-19. The CDR3 runs from the conserved cysteine through the conserved F or W. D genes are given only for firm matches. Not all rows give a size; the values are once, few, many and, for expanded clones, a class.

v_call,j_call,clone_size,d_call,cdr3_aa,cdr3_nt
TRBV7-2,TRBJ2-2,NA,NA,CASSLVGRGNTGELFF,TGTGCCAGCAGCTTAGTGGGCAGGGGGAACACCGGGGAGCTGTTTTTT
TRBV5-1,TRBJ1-1,NA,NA,CASSLRRGATEAFF,TGCGCCAGCAGCCTAAGGCGGGGAGCCACTGAAGCTTTCTTT
TRBV28,TRBJ2-7,few,TRBD1,CASSLGTGYEQYF,TGTGCCAGCAGCCTCGGGACAGGCTACGAGCAGTACTTC
TRBV6-5,TRBJ1-4,once,NA,CASSTTTGSYGKLFF,TGTGCCAGCAGTACGACGACAGGTTCATATGGAAAACTGTTTTTT
TRBV6-5,TRBJ1-1,NA,NA,CASSLDNVNTEAFF,TGTGCCAGCAGTTTGGACAACGTGAACACTGAAGCTTTCTTT
TRBV6-2/TRBV6-3,TRBJ2-3,NA,TRBD2,CASSFLAGGPAVDTQYF,TGTGCCAGCAGTTTTCTAGCGGGAGGGCCCGCGGTAGATACGCAGTATTTT
TRBV4-3,TRBJ2-1,NA,TRBD2,CASSQDPQREVDEQFF,TGCGCCAGCAGCCAAGATCCACAGCGGGAGGTCGATGAGCAGTTCTTC
TRBV7-6,TRBJ2-7,NA,NA,CASSLEADFGVEQYF,TGTGCCAGCAGTCTAGAAGCAGATTTCGGGGTGGAGCAGTACTTC
TRBV7-3,TRBJ2-2,NA,TRBD2,CASSQLTSGNTGELFF,TGTGCCAGCAGCCAATTGACTAGCGGGAACACCGGGGAGCTGTTTTTT
TRBV6-2/TRBV6-3,TRBJ2-7,NA,TRBD2,CASSGGDRLSYEQYF,TGTGCCAGCAGTGGGGGGGACCGTCTATCCTACGAGCAGTACTTC
TRBV30,TRBJ1-3,NA,NA,CAWRAGNTIYF,TGTGCCTGGAGGGCCGGAAACACCATATATTTT
TRBV10-3,TRBJ2-7,NA,TRBD2,CAISEGLAGDGPSYEQYF,TGTGCCATCAGTGAGGGACTAGCGGGAGATGGTCCCAGCTACGAGCAGTACTTC
TRBV25-1,TRBJ2-3,once,NA,CASSGSDTQYF,TGTGCCAGCAGCGGTTCGGATACGCAGTATTTT
TRBV5-5,TRBJ1-2,few,NA,CASSLGYGNYGYTF,TGTGCCAGCAGCTTGGGGTACGGGAACTATGGCTACACCTTC
TRBV19,TRBJ1-6,few,NA,CASSPSQGSILHF,TGTGCCAGTAGTCCCAGCCAGGGGTCAATCCTCCACTTT
TRBV28,TRBJ2-3,NA,NA,CASSSQHTDTQYF,TGTGCCAGCAGTTCGCAACATACAGATACGCAGTATTTT
TRBV4-1,TRBJ2-1,NA,TRBD1,CASSQPGQGANEQFF,TGCGCCAGCAGCCAGCCGGGACAGGGTGCAAATGAGCAGTTCTTC
TRBV4-2,TRBJ2-2,once,NA,CASSQERQGELFF,TGTGCCAGCAGCCAAGAACGACAGGGGGAGCTGTTTTTT
TRBV6-6,TRBJ1-1,NA,TRBD1,CASSFRGPGAFF,TGTGCCAGCAGTTTCAGGGGGCCGGGAGCTTTCTTT
TRBV28,TRBJ1-1,NA,NA,CASSSVEAFF,TGTGCCAGCAGTTCCGTTGAAGCTTTCTTT
TRBV15,TRBJ2-7,NA,TRBD2,CATSRVGKAGGFLEYEQYF,TGTGCCACCAGCAGAGTGGGCAAGGCGGGAGGATTCCTAGAGTACGAGCAGTACTTC
TRBV29-1,TRBJ2-5,NA,NA,CSVATAAQYF,TGCAGCGTTGCTACAGCCGCCCAGTACTTC
TRBV11-2,TRBJ2-2,NA,NA,CASSLVGRKNGELFF,TGTGCCAGCAGCTTAGTAGGGAGAAAGAACGGGGAGCTGTTTTTT
TRBV7-2,TRBJ2-1,NA,TRBD2,CASSLGREANEQFF,TGTGCCAGCAGCTTGGGGCGGGAGGCCAATGAGCAGTTCTTC
TRBV5-4,TRBJ2-1,NA,TRBD2,CASSLHTSGYNEQFF,TGTGCCAGCAGCTTGCATACTAGCGGCTACAATGAGCAGTTCTTC
TRBV25-1,TRBJ2-2,NA,NA,CASSDLGGPNTGELFF,TGTGCCAGCAGTGATCTAGGAGGACCGAACACCGGGGAGCTGTTTTTT
TRBV5-4,TRBJ1-2,NA,NA,CASRVGGHGYTF,TGTGCCAGCAGAGTCGGGGGTCATGGCTACACCTTC
TRBV20-1,TRBJ2-1,many,NA,CSASIINEQFF,TGCAGTGCTAGTATAATTAATGAGCAGTTCTTC
TRBV30,TRBJ2-3,few,NA,CAALGRPDTQYF,TGTGCCGCCCTGGGGAGGCCAGATACGCAGTATTTT
TRBV11-3,TRBJ2-3,NA,NA,CASSFESTDTQYF,TGTGCCAGCAGCTTTGAGAGCACAGATACGCAGTATTTT
TRBV18,TRBJ2-7,once,NA,CASSPTPTRPEQYF,TGTGCCAGCTCCCCTACCCCAACTAGGCCCGAGCAGTACTTC
TRBV15,TRBJ1-2,NA,NA,CATSRGTGTSYGYTF,TGTGCCACCAGCAGGGGAACAGGGACTAGCTATGGCTACACCTTC
TRBV19,TRBJ1-4,NA,NA,CASSRTSGATNEKLFF,TGTGCCAGTAGCCGTACTAGTGGTGCAACTAATGAAAAACTGTTTTTT
TRBV18,TRBJ1-5,NA,NA,CASSQSGGNQPQHF,TGTGCCAGCTCACAGTCCGGCGGAAATCAGCCCCAGCATTTT
TRBV6-6,TRBJ2-5,NA,NA,CASSPWEREETQYF,TGTGCCAGCAGTCCGTGGGAGCGAGAAGAGACCCAGTACTTC
TRBV4-3,TRBJ2-1,NA,NA,CASSQEGSGGGAYNEQFF,TGCGCCAGCAGCCAAGAAGGTAGCGGAGGGGGGGCCTACAATGAGCAGTTCTTC
TRBV30,TRBJ2-1,few,TRBD2,CAWSAGTSGISEQFF,TGTGCCTGGAGTGCCGGGACTAGCGGGATCAGTGAGCAGTTCTTC
TRBV4-3,TRBJ2-3,NA,NA,CASSQDRGPSTDTQYF,TGCGCCAGCAGCCAAGATCGCGGGCCTAGCACAGATACGCAGTATTTT
TRBV7-9,TRBJ2-7,NA,NA,CASSSLGAGSYEQYF,TGTGCCAGCAGCTCCCTTGGGGCGGGGTCCTACGAGCAGTACTTC
TRBV5-6,TRBJ1-5,NA,NA,CASSFRRSNQPQHF,TGTGCCAGCAGCTTCAGGCGCAGCAATCAGCCCCAGCATTTT